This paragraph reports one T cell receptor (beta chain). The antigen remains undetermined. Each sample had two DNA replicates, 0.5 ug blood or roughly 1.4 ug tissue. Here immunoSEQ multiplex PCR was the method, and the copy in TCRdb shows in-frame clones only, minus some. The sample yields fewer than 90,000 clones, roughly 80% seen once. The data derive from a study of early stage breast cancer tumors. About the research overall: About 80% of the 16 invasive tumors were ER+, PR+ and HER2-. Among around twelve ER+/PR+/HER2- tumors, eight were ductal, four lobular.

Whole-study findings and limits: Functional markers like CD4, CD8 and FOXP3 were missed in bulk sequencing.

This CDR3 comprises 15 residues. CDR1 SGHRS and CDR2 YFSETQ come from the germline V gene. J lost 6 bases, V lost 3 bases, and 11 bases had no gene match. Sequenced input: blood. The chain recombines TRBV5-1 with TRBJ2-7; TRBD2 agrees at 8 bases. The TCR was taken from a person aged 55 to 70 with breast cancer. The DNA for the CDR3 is TGCGCCAGCAGCTCCCCTTCTACGGGGGGGGGCGAGCAGTACTTC. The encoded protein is CASSSPSTGGGEQYF.